This TCR beta chain derives from a study of CD8+ T cells in alopecia areata. General study points: The study found that many expanded lesional clones persisted in scalp and blood during tofacitinib.

About this clone: Its antigen remains unidentified.

The treatment here: oral pan-JAK inhibitor, 5-10 mg twice daily. Peripheral blood samples and lesional scalp punch biopsies were obtained from alopecia areata patients. Cell sorting on a FACSAria was used to separate CD4+ and CD8+ T cells from the PBMCs. Germline assignment: CDR1 LGHNT and CDR2 FRNRAP. The CDR3 totals 13 residues. V was shortened by 4 bases and J by 6 bases, with 10 bases between the two germline ends. RNA extraction was followed by reverse transcription into cDNA, which acted as the sequencing template. The method was immunoSEQ multiplex PCR; TCRdb's version includes in-frame clones alone and lacks a portion of them. The data show about 140,000 clones, with approximately 86% seen just once and roughly 13% held by the top ten.

The sequence was collected from a human donor with alopecia areata. The rearrangement links TRBV12-5 to TRBJ2-1; D is possibly TRBD2 (6 bases). The sample consisted of CD8+ T cells sorted from blood, taken at week 4, from a patient treated with tofacitinib. CDR3 region: CASGSPEGNEQFF. The CDR3, as DNA: TGTGCTAGTGGTTCTCCGGAGGGCAATGAGCAGTTCTTC.